Each of the 30 T cell receptor beta chains below was sequenced from the same sample in a study of cytomegalovirus exposure and HLA in healthy donors. Both 60 Vbeta primers and 13 Jbeta primers went into the PCR. Assay used: immunoSEQ multiplex PCR; TCRdb lists only in-frame clones, some missing. This table holds about 64,000 clones, 77% found once. Sequenced input: PBMCs. Receptors originate from a male donor in good health and CMV-seropositive.

This clone showed up just a few times. The CDR3 coding sequence is TGCGCCACCCCCTCAGGGACTGAAGCTTTCTTT. Translation gives CATPSGTEAFF. The chain recombines TRBV23-1 with TRBJ1-1; a weak D match, TRBD1 (5 bases). TRBV23-1 is sorted into the ORF group, with uncertain function. The CDR3 consists of 11 residues. Deletions cut 10 bases from V and 5 bases from J, with 11 bases between.

J is TRBJ2-4 and V is TRBV13, with TRBD2 as a possible D gene (6 bases). The CDR3 spans 18 residues. Germline CDR1 is PRHDT and CDR2 is FYEKMQ (reference sequence). V was shortened by 5 bases and J by 1 base, with 21 bases between the two germline ends. The CDR3 bases are TGTGCCAGCAGCCAAGAACGCATTACTGGGGGGGCCAAAAACATTCAGTACTTC. Translation: CASSQERITGGAKNIQYF.

The chain employs TRBV7-8 and TRBJ1-2, with 7 bases aligning to TRBD1. The CDR3 is made up of 17 amino acids. V shed 6 bases, J shed 0 bases, and the junction held 13 bases outside the gene matches. Germline CDR1 SGHVS, CDR2 FQNEAQ. The CDR3 DNA follows: TGTGCCAGCAGTTACGGGCTAGGGACAGCCACTAACTATGGCTACACCTTC. It is translated as CASSYGLGTATNYGYTF.

The V gene is TRBV9, the J gene TRBJ1-3; 8 bases agree with TRBD1. The CDR3 contains 14 residues. In germline, CDR1 is SGDLS, CDR2 YYNGEE. After removal of 3 bases from V and 5 bases from J, the junction contained 4 bases not matched to a gene. Written as DNA, the CDR3 is TGTGCCAGCAGCGCTCGACAGGGGAGAAACACCATATATTTT. Protein sequence: CASSARQGRNTIYF.

This clone was seen a few times. The V and J genes are TRBV28 and TRBJ1-1; maybe TRBD1 (6 bases). Germline V gives CDR1 MDHEN, CDR2 SYDVKM. V dropped 3 bases and J dropped 6 bases, with 11 bases sitting between them. The CDR3 has 13 residues. CDR3: CASSLPTGSEAFF. CDR3 nucleotide sequence: TGTGCCAGCAGTTTGCCCACAGGGTCTGAAGCTTTCTTT.

V gene TRBV6-1 combines with J gene TRBJ1-5, with D possibly matching TRBD1 (6 bases). Per germline, CDR1 MNHNS and CDR2 SASEGT. The CDR3 has 16 amino acids. V lost 3 bases and J 0 bases, leaving 12 bases between the germline ends. DNA for the CDR3: TGTGCCAGCAGTGACCCTACAGGGTCTAGCAATCAGCCCCAGCATTTT. It specifies CASSDPTGSSNQPQHF.

This rearrangement joins TRBV18 to TRBJ2-2; weak D call: TRBD2 (6 bases). The CDR3 runs to 16 residues. Germline CDR1 KGHSH, CDR2 LQKENI. V lost 4 bases and J lost 3, with 15 bases in between. CDR3 coding DNA: TGTGCCAGCTCACGAAGGGGAGGTTCTGACACCGGGGAGCTGTTTTTT. Encoded protein: CASSRRGGSDTGELFF.

V and J are TRBV6-5 and TRBJ1-2; D unclear. The CDR3 loop spans 13 amino acids. Germline loops: CDR1 MNHEY, CDR2 SVGAGI. V gave up 4 bases and J gave up 7 bases, with 13 bases separating them. The CDR3 DNA sequence: TGTGCCAGCAGTTCCCAAACCCTGAGTGGCTACACCTTC. Protein sequence: CASSSQTLSGYTF.

This clone was found a few times. The V and J genes are TRBV2 and TRBJ2-5, with 9 bases identical to TRBD1. The tail of the sequence fits TRBJ2-7 better, so the J call may be wrong. The CDR3 has 16 residues. Germline V gene lookup returns CDR1 SNHLY and CDR2 FYNNEI. This chain's CDR3 is CASRLQGASSSYEQYF. The DNA of the CDR3 is TGTGCCAGCAGATTACAGGGGGCTTCGAGCTCCTACGAGCAGTACTTC.

The V and J genes are TRBV4-2 and TRBJ1-5; D remains unclear. Germline loops: CDR1 LGHNA, CDR2 YNFKEQ. The CDR3 is 14 residues long. V shed 0 bases and J shed 7 bases, with 10 bases lying between them. CDR3 sequence (DNA): TGTGCCAGCAGCCAAGATCCCGGGTACCAGCCCCAGCATTTT. This translates into CASSQDPGYQPQHF.

This chain joins TRBV6-5 and TRBJ1-4; TRBD1 matches at 7 bases. Germline-derived CDR1 and CDR2 are MNHEY and SVGAGI. This CDR3 comprises 15 residues. The ends lost 2 bases at V and 4 bases at J; junction bases unmatched: 4. CDR3 DNA sequence: TGTGCCAGCAGTTACGGAGGGGGCTTTAATGAAAAACTGTTTTTT. Translating gives CASSYGGGFNEKLFF.

The chain has TRBV4-1 and TRBJ1-6; D unresolved. The CDR3 is 20 amino acids. Between the trimmed V and J ends, which lost 2 bases and 0 bases, there was a span of 20 bases. Per the germline V gene, CDR1 is MGHRA and CDR2 is YSYEKL. This chain's CDR3 is CASSQLPVGILGSYNSPLHF. CDR3 coding DNA: TGCGCCAGCAGCCAACTCCCAGTGGGTATTCTAGGCTCCTATAATTCACCCCTCCACTTT.

J is TRBJ2-5 and V is TRBV4-1; 7 nucleotides match TRBD1. Near its end, the DNA agrees better with TRBJ2-7, so the J call may be wrong. Germline V gene sequence: CDR1 MGHRA, CDR2 YSYEKL. CDR3 length: 14 amino acids. CDR3 in amino acids: CASSQTGSTYEQYF. As DNA, the CDR3 is TGCGCCAGCAGTCAGACAGGGTCAACCTACGAGCAGTACTTC.

The chain links TRBV27 to TRBJ1-1, with D perhaps matching TRBD1 (5 bases). This CDR3 is 15 amino acids long. Germline V gives CDR1 MNHEY, CDR2 SMNVEV (reference sequence). The germline V and J ends were trimmed by 2 bases and 0 bases, with 10 bases remaining between them. This CDR3 is CASSLGAYMNTEAFF. For the CDR3, the DNA is TGTGCCAGCAGTTTAGGGGCGTACATGAACACTGAAGCTTTCTTT.

The rearrangement uses TRBV4-3 and TRBJ2-7; D unresolved. Germline CDR1 and CDR2: LGHNA and YSLEER. The CDR3 runs 15 residues. With 0 bases removed from V and 5 bases from J, the gap between germline ends came to 14 bases. CDR3 protein: CASSQESGQIHEQYF. The CDR3 nucleotides are TGCGCCAGCAGCCAAGAAAGTGGCCAGATCCACGAGCAGTACTTC.

The V call is TRBV30, the J call TRBJ2-5, with 9 bases fitting TRBD2. The CDR3 length is 14 residues. Per the germline V gene, CDR1 is GTSNPN and CDR2 is SVGIG (reference sequence). V dropped 0 bases and J dropped 5; count of bases not matched to a gene: 4. The CDR3 DNA sequence: TGTGCCTGGAGTGTATTCGCGGGAGGGGAGACCCAGTACTTC. It translates to CAWSVFAGGETQYF.

The chain couples TRBV11-2 to TRBJ1-1, with 9 bases identical to TRBD1. V gave up 5 bases and J gave up 11 bases; unmatched junction bases: 6. Germline CDR1 reads SGHAT; CDR2 reads FQNNGV. The CDR3 consists of 12 residues. Here the CDR3 reads CASSRGTGGAFF. Written as DNA, the CDR3 is TGTGCCAGCAGCCGTGGAACAGGGGGCGCTTTCTTT.

The V and J genes are TRBV19 and TRBJ1-5, with D perhaps matching TRBD1 (5 bases). The CDR3 consists of 15 residues. Germline CDR1 is LNHDA and CDR2 is SQIVND (reference sequence). The germline V and J ends were trimmed by 5 bases and 0 bases, with 11 bases remaining between them. This CDR3 is CASSHQGYSNQPQHF. The DNA for the CDR3 is TGTGCCAGTAGTCATCAGGGTTATAGCAATCAGCCCCAGCATTTT.

The chain joins TRBV7-2 to TRBJ1-2, with D possibly TRBD1 on 5 matching bases. The CDR3 is 12 residues long. The germline V and J ends were trimmed by 5 bases and 10 bases, with 14 bases remaining between them. Germline V gives CDR1 SGHTA, CDR2 FQGNSA. CDR3 sequence (DNA): TGTGCCAGCAGCATACTCCAGGGTCCCTACACCTTC. Translated, it gives CASSILQGPYTF.

The chain couples TRBV6-6 to TRBJ2-1; D might be TRBD2 (6 bases). The germline gives CDR1 MNHNY, CDR2 SVGAGI (reference sequence). The CDR3 is made up of 13 amino acids. The V end was cut by 7 bases, the J end by 9 bases, with 16 bases between. The DNA for the CDR3 is TGTGCCAGCAAGGCGCTAGACGGGGGTGAGCAGTTCTTC. Its translation is CASKALDGGEQFF.

CDR3 nucleotides: TGTGCCAGCAGAATATTGAACACTGAAGCTTTCTTT. Translating it yields CASRILNTEAFF. The rearrangement joins TRBV6-6 to TRBJ1-1, with D uncertain. V lost 6 bases and J 0 bases, leaving 5 bases between the germline ends. Per the germline V gene, CDR1 is MNHNY and CDR2 is SVGAGI (reference sequence). This CDR3 region has 12 residues.

Comments on this clone: The junction does not match germline at one end; this may be a read error. This CDR3 is also generated by other DNA sequences in the sample. The chain is built from TRBV29-1 and TRBJ1-2, with 7 nucleotides matching TRBD1. Germline CDR1 reads SQVTM; CDR2 reads ANQGSEA. CDR3 length equals 12 residues. Here the CDR3 DNA reads TGCAGCGTGGAAGACAGGGACTATGGCTACACCTTC. Its protein is CSVEDRDYGYTF.

J is TRBJ2-5 and V is TRBV30; D may be TRBD1 (6 bases). The J call is doubtful: the DNA matches TRBJ2-7 better. The CDR3 is made up of 18 amino acids. Looked up from germline, CDR1 is GTSNPN and CDR2 is SVGIG (reference sequence). The CDR3 loop is CAWSFQGIGQQNYYEQYF. The CDR3, as DNA: TGTGCCTGGAGTTTTCAGGGGATCGGACAGCAGAACTACTACGAGCAGTACTTC.

J is TRBJ1-2 and V is TRBV6-5, with 11 nucleotides matching TRBD1. Germline CDR1 and CDR2: MNHEY and SVGAGI. The CDR3 totals 14 residues. V dropped 6 bases and J dropped 7; count of bases not matched to a gene: 7. In nucleotides, the CDR3 is TGTGCCAGCAGCATAGGACAGGGGGCTATTGGCTACACCTTC. Translated, it gives CASSIGQGAIGYTF.

This clone was seen a few times. The gene calls are TRBV19 and TRBJ1-2; 8 bases map to TRBD1. The CDR3 sequence is 13 residues long. CDR1 is LNHDA and CDR2 is SQIVND in the germline V gene (reference sequence). V lost 3 bases to trimming and J lost 3 bases; unmatched junction nucleotides: 0. The CDR3 sequence is CASSMTGDYGYTF. As DNA, the CDR3 is TGTGCCAGTAGTATGACAGGGGACTATGGCTACACCTTC.

This chain uses TRBV5-6 with TRBJ2-7; the D is unclear. Germline CDR1 SGHDT, CDR2 YYEEEE. Trimming stripped 5 bases from V and 4 bases from J, with 13 bases between. The CDR3 covers 13 residues. CDR3 DNA sequence: TGTGCCAGCAGTTACGAGTCCGCATACGAGCAGTACTTC. Translated: CASSYESAYEQYF.

The V call is TRBV10-1, the J call TRBJ1-5; D is perhaps TRBD1 (5 bases). Looked up from germline, CDR1 is WNHNN and CDR2 is SYGVQD (reference sequence). The length of the CDR3 is 16 residues. V was clipped by 3 bases and J by 9 bases, with 21 bases between them. The CDR3 sequence: CASSDHPPEEGWPQHF. The CDR3 nucleotides read TGCGCCAGCAGTGACCATCCGCCGGAGGAGGGGTGGCCCCAGCATTTT.

This clone has more than one count but fewer than ten. The chain carries TRBV6-5 and TRBJ2-3; 8 positions agree with TRBD1. The length of the CDR3 is 14 residues. J gave up 0 bases and V 5 bases, and 1 base lay outside the gene matches. Looked up from germline, CDR1 is MNHEY and CDR2 is SVGAGI. In DNA form, the CDR3 reads TGTGCCAGCAGTGACAGGGGTAGCACAGATACGCAGTATTTT. It is translated as CASSDRGSTDTQYF.

This clone was detected only once. This chain joins TRBV7-6 and TRBJ2-7, with 10 bases aligning to TRBD1. Germline V gene sequence: CDR1 SGHVS, CDR2 FNYEAQ. This CDR3 spans 16 amino acids. Germline trimming cut 1 base from V and 3 bases from J; bases unmatched to any gene: 6. The CDR3 coding sequence is TGTGCCAGCAGCTTAGGGGGACAGGGGAGATTCTACGAGCAGTACTTC. Its protein product is CASSLGGQGRFYEQYF.

The V and J genes are TRBV19 and TRBJ2-2; tentatively, D is TRBD1 (5 bases). V dropped 4 bases and J dropped 1 base, with 7 bases sitting between them. Germline V gene sequence: CDR1 LNHDA, CDR2 SQIVND (reference sequence). This CDR3 is 14 amino acids long. The CDR3 loop reads CASSRTLNTGELFF. In nucleotides, the CDR3 is TGTGCCAGTAGTAGGACACTGAACACCGGGGAGCTGTTTTTT. Based on the CDR3 plus reference TRBV19 and TRBJ2-2, the full variable domain is DGGITQSPKYLFRKEGQNVTLSCEQNLNHDAMYWYRQDPGQGLRLIYYSQIVNDFQKGDIAEGYSVSREKKESFPLTVTSAQKNPTAFYLCASSRTLNTGELFFGEGSRLTVL.